This TCR beta chain was recovered during a study of regulatory T cells in long-lasting Graves disease (dated by TCRdb to about 2021). A note on the overall study: In the newly diagnosed Graves' disease group, patients had been taking antithyroid drugs for less than 3 months. A total of some 33 samples were covered by TCR sequencing, comprising approximately 13 persistent and around 20 newly diagnosed Graves' disease patients. This study used TCR sequencing and RNA sequencing of peripheral blood to compare persistent Graves' disease patients against newly diagnosed Graves' disease patients. The study took place in China and was registered as a clinical trial. What the research found in general, with its limitations: The authors acknowledged the small sample size as a limitation that may reduce accuracy. Sequencing and analysis were limited to the TCR beta chain. Lower TCR Shannon entropy and fewer highly expanded clones were observed in persistent Graves' disease patients than in newly diagnosed patients, which suggested clonal expansion. Patients with persistent disease shared more public clonotypes (around 2,700) than newly diagnosed patients did (around 980). Because the primary lesion, thyroid tissue, could not be accessed, the study looked at peripheral blood alone. TRBV28, TRBJ1-2 and TRBJ2-5 were preferentially used in persistent disease, while TRBV20-1 and TRBJ2-1 were favored in newly diagnosed disease.

V is shortened by 7 bases, J by 0 bases, and the region joining them spans 12 bases. Per the germline V gene, SGHTA is the CDR1 and FQGNSA is the CDR2. Including cysteine and phenylalanine, the CDR3 has 14 amino acids. Just the 42-base CDR3 DNA is kept, in frame starting at base 1. In the paper's terms, the time point label means: newly diagnosed GD, antithyroid drugs for less than 3 months. For both TCR sequencing and RNA sequencing, RNA was extracted from PBMCs using TRIzol. Graves' disease was diagnosed according to American Thyroid Association guidelines. Patients for the study were recruited at an endocrinology department in Xi'an, China. Each patient gave about 9.1 milliliters of peripheral blood, collected in an EDTA anticoagulant tube. Ficoll Paque Plus density gradient separation was used to isolate PBMCs, and no further T cell sorting was performed. An Agilent 2100 Bioanalyzer and agarose gel were used to check RNA quality, and a NanoDrop 2000 was used to measure RNA concentration.

Many counts were recorded for this clonotype. Its binding antigen is unknown. Per-base quality was not reported, and no clone a single base away is much larger than it. The library relied on multiplex PCR. Data came from an Illumina HiSeq 4000. To build TCR beta libraries, CDR3 regions were amplified by Arm-PCR using iRepertoire HTBI primers. Before sequencing, the PCR products underwent gel purification. On the study's bioinformatics: A total of some 65 TRBV and 14 TRBJ segments were identified across samples and were used for gene usage analysis of CDR3 amino acid clonotypes. COPE and FqMerger were used to merge the filtered high-quality paired reads into contigs. BLAST was used to align contigs to IMGT TRBV, TRBD and TRBJ reference genes, and CDR3 was defined according to IMGT. Any clonotype with a frequency above 0.1% was classified as a highly expanded clone. Shannon entropy served as the measure of repertoire diversity, while the Gini coefficient captured V-J evenness. A clonotype found in more than one individual was treated as public. TCRdb reprocessed the public reads (quality trimming at Q25 with fastp, clone calling with MiXCR) and kept in-frame beta chains. All rows with the same CDR3 protein become a single entry with the most common DNA and genes. The V and J calls were not made by the authors but by TCRdb's processing. The sample yields 400,000 to 550,000 distinct CDR3 sequences; about a sixth were counted once. The top ten hold roughly 23% of the sample.

This same sample was also part of a study on T cells in Graves' hyperthyroidism and ophthalmopathy. As the second publication notes: Stable Graves' hyperthyroidism was defined as no progression to ophthalmopathy during 18 months of follow-up. Hyperthyroidism patients were newly diagnosed, with disease duration under 2 months, and aged 18 to 65 years. The study excluded patients with uncontrolled infections, other autoimmune diseases, pregnancy or lactation. Diagnoses were based on clinical symptoms, serum thyroxine and TRAb, thyroid ultrasound and orbital computed tomography. A first-round RT-PCR of the TCR CDR3 used the HTBI primer set with the Qiagen OneStep RT-PCR kit. Blood samples also contained most of the expanded thyroid clonotypes (frequency above 0.001), which suggests that blood repertoires may reflect thyroid immune responses. Ophthalmopathy was separated from stable hyperthyroidism by a 13 V-J signature model, with around 88% sensitivity and about 81% specificity obtained in cross-validation and 80%/75% obtained in testing. In validation, the model predicted progression to ophthalmopathy a median of roughly 6.1 months before onset, with approximately 71% sensitivity and 72.22% specificity. A discovery cohort of approximately 97 patients, approximately 44 with Graves' ophthalmopathy and fewer than 65 with stable Graves' hyperthyroidism, was used to find distinguishing TCR V-J signatures. Prospective prediction of ophthalmopathy was tested in an independent validation cohort of 18 to 20 hyperthyroidism patients and 15 to 17 patients who later progressed to ophthalmopathy. The roughly 100 discovery patients were randomly split 7:3 into training and test sets. In addition, the study compared T-cell repertoires in thyroid tissue and in blood from several Graves' hyperthyroidism patients. After blood sampling, hyperthyroidism patients were treated with methimazole at a starting dose of 30 mg daily, and ophthalmopathy patients were treated with high-dose intravenous methylprednisolone. Libraries were constructed in a second round of multiplex PCR, after which size selection and purification were carried out. The libraries were sequenced on an Illumina HiSeq2000 using paired-end 100 bp reads. Raw data were processed with SOAPnuke, discarding reads with adapters, uncalled bases, mean Phred below 15, or no exact constant-primer or identifier match. COPE v1.2.5 was used to merge the high-quality paired reads, and each unique nucleotide sequence was defined as a clonotype. MiTCR v1.1 was used to align clonotypes to the IMGT TRBV, TRBD and TRBJ reference segments. The analysis included only V-J combinations with a frequency above 0.0001, which together covered 99% to 99.2% of the repertoires. A TCS score was defined as the ratio between F50 (clonal expansion) and ExV (chaos), using BLOSUM62-based TCRdist between CDR3 peptides within each V-J. Welch's t-statistics and random forest reduced around 520 V-J features to 10 to 15, which were used in a naive Bayes classifier (R e1071). No statistical method was used to set the sample size in advance, and investigators knew the group allocation. The paper describes TCR Vbeta CDR3 sequencing of roughly 130 peripheral blood samples, made up of under 50 ophthalmopathy patients, more than 70 hyperthyroidism patients and some 17 progressor patients.

The sequence derives from a woman aged 18 to 35 with Graves disease. Donor details come from another sample of the same person, matched by shared clones. This sequence uses TRBV7-2 and TRBJ1-1; the D gene is perhaps TRBD1, from 5 matching bases. Sequencing used peripheral blood mononuclear cells (PBMCs), obtained at new diagnosis, from a patient treated with antithyroid drugs. The CDR3 protein is CASTKSGLNTEAFF. The nucleotide sequence reads as follows: TGTGCCAGCACAAAATCGGGGCTGAACACTGAAGCTTTCTTT.